A selection of T cell receptor beta chains follows, all from one sample in a study of blood T cell repertoires in COVID-19. Generated by immunoSEQ multiplex PCR, the TCRdb table keeps only in-frame clones and is missing some. This sample yields approximately 180,000 clones, of which roughly 77% are seen a single time; approximately 16% belongs to the top ten. The specimen sequenced was PBMCs or T cells enriched from blood (not recorded which). The origin of the receptors is a woman aged 45-65 years with acute COVID-19. Each CDR3 is given with its conserved first and last residue. D genes are given only for firm matches. A clone size is listed for some rows: how often the clone was seen (once, few, many), or a class if it is expanded.

v_gene,j_gene,abundance,d_gene,CDR3aa
TRBV5-1,TRBJ1-1,-,-,CASSLQGNTEAFF
TRBV6-5,TRBJ2-5,-,TRBD2,CASRSGGGETQYF
TRBV24-1,TRBJ1-4,-,-,CATSEAPGGEKLFF
TRBV4-1,TRBJ2-1,-,-,CASSQDLSYNEQFF
TRBV9,TRBJ1-2,-,-,CASSPKTGDFYGYTF
TRBV6-5,TRBJ1-5,-,-,CASSYSLQVGQPQHF
TRBV27,TRBJ1-1,-,TRBD1,CASRDRENTEAFF
TRBV19,TRBJ2-3,-,TRBD1,CASSGQGARTDTQYF
TRBV19,TRBJ2-6,-,-,CASSIWAGKSGANVLTF
TRBV7-2,TRBJ2-2,few,TRBD2,CASSSGTRRNTGELFF
TRBV24-1,TRBJ2-1,-,TRBD1,CATSEQGQLYNEQFF
TRBV28,TRBJ1-2,-,-,CASGVDRPYGYTF
TRBV19,TRBJ2-3,once,TRBD2,CASRSWTSGSTDTQYF
TRBV5-1,TRBJ2-5,-,TRBD2,CASSLGTSGGVETQYF
TRBV7-9,TRBJ2-6,-,-,CASSASSGSGANVLTF